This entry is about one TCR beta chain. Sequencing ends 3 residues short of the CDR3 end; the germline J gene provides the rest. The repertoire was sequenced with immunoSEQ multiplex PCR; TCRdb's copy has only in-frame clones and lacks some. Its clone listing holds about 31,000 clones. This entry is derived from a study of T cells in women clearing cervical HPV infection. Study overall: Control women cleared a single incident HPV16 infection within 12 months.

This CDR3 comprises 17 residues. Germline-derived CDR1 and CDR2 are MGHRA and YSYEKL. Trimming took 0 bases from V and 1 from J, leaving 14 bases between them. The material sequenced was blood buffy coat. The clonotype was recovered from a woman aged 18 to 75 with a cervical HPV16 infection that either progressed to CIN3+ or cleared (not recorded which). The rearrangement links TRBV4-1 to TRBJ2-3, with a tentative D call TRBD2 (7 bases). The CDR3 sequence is CASSQDRWGGRTDTQYF. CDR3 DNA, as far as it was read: TGCGCCAGCAGCCAAGACAGGTGGGGGGGGCGCACAGATACG.